This TCR beta chain stems from a study of blood T cell repertoires in COVID-19. The germline V gene encodes CDR1 SGHRS and CDR2 YFSETQ. This CDR3 spans 17 amino acids. Germline trimming cut 0 bases from V and 2 bases from J; bases unmatched to any gene: 6. Data came from immunoSEQ multiplex PCR; TCRdb stores just in-frame clones and leaves some out. The repertoire holds approximately 150,000 clones, roughly nine tenths seen once, with around 1.6% in the top ten. The chain combines TRBV5-1 with TRBJ2-3; 10 nucleotides align to TRBD1. The origin of this receptor is a human donor in a cohort sampled during active COVID-19. The sample comprised peripheral blood. The CDR3 protein is CASSLVRGQGFTDTQYF. The CDR3 bases are TGCGCCAGCAGCTTGGTACGGGGACAGGGGTTCACAGATACGCAGTATTTT.